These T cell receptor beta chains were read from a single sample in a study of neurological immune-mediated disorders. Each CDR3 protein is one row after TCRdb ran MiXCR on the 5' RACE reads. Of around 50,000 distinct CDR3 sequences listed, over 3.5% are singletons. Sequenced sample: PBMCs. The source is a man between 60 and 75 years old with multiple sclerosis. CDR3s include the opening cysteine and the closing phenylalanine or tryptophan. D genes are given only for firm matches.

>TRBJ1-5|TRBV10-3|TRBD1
CATSTEGAPNQPQHF
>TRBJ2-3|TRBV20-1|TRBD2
CSASRLAETFTDTQYF
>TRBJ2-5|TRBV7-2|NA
CASSFGFQETQYF
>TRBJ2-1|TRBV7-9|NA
CASSLTSGPAYNEQFF
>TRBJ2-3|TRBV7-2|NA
CASSGAGDTQYF
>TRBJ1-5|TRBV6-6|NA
CASSYGEQGGWPQHF
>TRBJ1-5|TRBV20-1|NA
CSARAAGTQPQHF
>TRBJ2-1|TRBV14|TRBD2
CASSQVLAGSNEQFF
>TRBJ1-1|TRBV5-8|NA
CASSPVGGYMNTEAFF
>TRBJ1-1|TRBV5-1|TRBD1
CASSQDRAGTEAFF
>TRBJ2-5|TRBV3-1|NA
CASSQVTRGETQYF
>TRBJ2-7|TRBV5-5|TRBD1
CASSLIGQGIYEQYF
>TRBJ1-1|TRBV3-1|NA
CASSQADTTEAFF
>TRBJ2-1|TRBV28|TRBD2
CASTKVAGGYNEQFF
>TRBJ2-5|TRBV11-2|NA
CASSLRDAWETQYF
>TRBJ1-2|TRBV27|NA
CASSGQPNYGYTF
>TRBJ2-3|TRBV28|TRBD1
CARRQGKVTDTQYF
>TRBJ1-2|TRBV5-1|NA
CASSLDGDRPMFLYGYTF
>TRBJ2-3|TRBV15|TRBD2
CATSSLRGEDTQYF
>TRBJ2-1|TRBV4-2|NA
CASSQDWGSNEQFF
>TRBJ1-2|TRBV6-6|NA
CASSPQGLYGYTF
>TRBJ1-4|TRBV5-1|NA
CASSLGDNREKLFF
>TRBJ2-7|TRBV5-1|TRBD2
CASSLGRPSGAYEQYF
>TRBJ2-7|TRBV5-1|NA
CASRQGLQDGEQYF
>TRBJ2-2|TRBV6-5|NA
CASTNGAGNTGELFF
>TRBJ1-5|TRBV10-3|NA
CASSDLGLRTSNQPQHF
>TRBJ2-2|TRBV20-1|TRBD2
CSAPGLAYTGELFF
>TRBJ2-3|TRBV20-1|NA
CSANFQRKSTDTQYF
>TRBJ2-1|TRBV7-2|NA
CASSLSGQWTEQFF